This TCR beta chain is drawn from a study of tumor and adjacent non-tumor tissue in lung cancer. General study points: Tumor tissue had significantly higher TCR diversity than normal lung. Higher tumor TCR diversity was associated with shorter survival.

The germline V and J ends were trimmed by 1 base and 4 bases, with 22 bases remaining between them. The CDR3 is 18 residues long. CDR1 and CDR2 from the germline V gene are MGHRA and YSYEKL. A modified ARM-PCR protocol with three rounds of nested PCR amplified TCRbeta. Each CDR3 protein gets one entry after TCRdb re-called the multiplex PCR reads with MiXCR. This table has 95,000 to 150,000 distinct CDR3 sequences, over 65% appearing once. This sample's RNA came from whole unsorted tissue. Chemotherapy-naive patients with new lung cancer underwent thoracic surgery in China, August–late 2014. Note on this clonotype: Its antigen remains unknown. A much more abundant neighbour one base away suggests this may be a read error. The conserved final phenylalanine or tryptophan is absent from the CDR3, which likely points to a read error.

The rearrangement links TRBV4-1 to TRBJ1-1; D possibly corresponds to TRBD1 (5 bases). Sequencing input: lung tumor tissue. The clonotype comes from a man aged 25-45 years with non-small cell lung cancer. The CDR3 region has the DNA TGCGCCAGCAGCCAAGGACCTGGGGCGATGGGGTTGGGCACTGAAGCTTTCATT. Its protein is CASSQGPGAMGLGTEAFI.